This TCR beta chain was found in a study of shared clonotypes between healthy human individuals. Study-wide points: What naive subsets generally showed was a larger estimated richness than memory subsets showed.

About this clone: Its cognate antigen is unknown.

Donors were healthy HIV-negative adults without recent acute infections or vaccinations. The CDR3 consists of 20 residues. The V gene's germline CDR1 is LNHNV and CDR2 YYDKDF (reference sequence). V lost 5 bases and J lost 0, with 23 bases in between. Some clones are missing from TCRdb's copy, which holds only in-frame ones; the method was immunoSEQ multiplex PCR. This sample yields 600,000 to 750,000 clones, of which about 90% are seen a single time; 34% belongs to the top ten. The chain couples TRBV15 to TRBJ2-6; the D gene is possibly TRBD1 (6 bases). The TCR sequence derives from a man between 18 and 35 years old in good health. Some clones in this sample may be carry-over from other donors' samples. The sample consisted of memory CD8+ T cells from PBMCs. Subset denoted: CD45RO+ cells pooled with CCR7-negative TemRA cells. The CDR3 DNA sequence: TGTGCCACCAGCGGATTTGGGGGCGACTCCCCAAGCTCTGGGGCCAACGTCCTGACTTTC. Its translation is CATSGFGGDSPSSGANVLTF.